The clone carrying this TCR beta chain showed up just a few times. Its antigen is unknown. This record comes from a study of vaccination and CD4 T cells after COVID-19. Study outcomes and limitations: Spike mono-reactivity was found in 304 of 307 vaccine-specific clones from convalescent patients. Convalescent patients saw a median 86.3% of their reactive clones show up only after vaccination.

The study sequenced cultured CD4+ T cell DNA using the Oncomine TCR Beta short-read assay. In TCRdb, the PCR reads were re-called with MiXCR into one record per CDR3 protein. The data show 20,000 to 25,000 distinct CDR3 sequences, less than 35% seen once. This CDR3 spans 13 amino acids. V lost 7 bases and J 4 bases, leaving 13 bases between the germline ends. The germline V gene has CDR1 MDHEN and CDR2 SYDVKM. Time point of the sample: late sampling 161 to 241 days after vaccination in a few convalescent patients. As to treatment: roughly ten-day PBMC culture with coronavirus spike peptide pools or control peptides (ViraFEST assay). Under the ViraFEST approach, antigen-specific T cells were expanded with peptide pools and TCRs subsequently sequenced.

This material consisted of CD4+ T cells from blood, cultured in vitro, taken about 7 months after SARS-CoV-2 vaccination. The receptor's source is a human donor who had recovered from COVID-19. This rearrangement joins TRBV28 to TRBJ1-2; possibly TRBD1 for D (5 bases). The DNA of the CDR3 is TGTGCCAGCACCGGGGACCGGATCTATGGCTACACCTTC. Translating it yields CASTGDRIYGYTF.